A single sample gave rise to the 23 T cell receptor beta chains below, sequenced in a study of beta chain features in type 1 diabetes. General study results and limits: Among all four CD4+ subsets, Type 1 diabetes patients had TCRB CDR3s that were moderately but significantly shorter.

Expressed TCRB transcripts got sequenced, as all isolated RNA was reverse transcribed. This table comes from immunoSEQ multiplex PCR, and its TCRdb copy is limited to in-frame clones, with some not included. The table lists about 160,000 clones, around 8.3% of them singletons. For these TCRs, the target antigens are not known. The source material was central memory CD4+ T cells from blood. The receptors were gathered from a woman aged 18 to 35 with type 1 diabetes.

This chain links TRBV4-2 with TRBJ2-5; TRBD1 agrees at 10 bases. Germline values: CDR1 LGHNA, CDR2 YNFKEQ. The CDR3 sequence is 14 residues long. V lost 5 bases and J lost 5; bases outside the gene matches: 5. The CDR3 sequence is CASSLTGGMETQYF. The CDR3 nucleotides are TGTGCCAGCAGCTTGACAGGGGGCATGGAGACCCAGTACTTC.

This clone was picked up a small number of times. The chain uses TRBV6-5 and TRBJ1-1, with a weak D call TRBD1 (6 bases). V was shortened by 5 bases and J by 1 base, with 8 bases between the two germline ends. There are 13 residues in the CDR3. Germline-derived CDR1 and CDR2 are MNHEY and SVGAGI. In nucleotides, the CDR3 is TGTGCCAGCAGTCGGACAGCGAACACTGAAGCTTTCTTT. This encodes CASSRTANTEAFF.

The J gene is TRBJ1-5, the V gene TRBV7-2; D uncertain. The V end was cut by 5 bases, the J end by 2 bases, with 19 bases between. The CDR3 runs 17 residues. CDR1 is SGHTA, CDR2 FQGNSA, per germline. Here the CDR3 reads CASSRTGVGGGNQPQHF. CDR3 sequence (DNA): TGTGCCAGCAGCCGAACGGGCGTGGGAGGTGGCAATCAGCCCCAGCATTTT.

The chain joins TRBV2 to TRBJ2-4, with TRBD2 matching 9 bases. The CDR3 spans 16 residues. With V trimmed by 7 bases and J by 1 base, 8 bases remained unmatched. Per the germline V gene, CDR1 is SNHLY and CDR2 is FYNNEI. CDR3 amino acids: CASISWLAGAKNIQYF. Written as DNA, the CDR3 is TGTGCCAGCATTTCGTGGCTAGCGGGGGCCAAAAACATTCAGTACTTC.

This clone has more than one count but fewer than ten. The chain has TRBV5-4 and TRBJ1-1, with 7 bases matching TRBD1. Germline-derived CDR1 and CDR2 are SGHNT and YYREEE (reference sequence). CDR3 length: 14 amino acids. J was trimmed by 5 bases and V by 4 bases; bases with no gene match: 8. The CDR3 reads CASSPVGGGTEAFF. CDR3 DNA sequence: TGTGCCAGCAGCCCAGTAGGGGGCGGGACTGAAGCTTTCTTT.

The chain is built from TRBV4-3 and TRBJ1-2; weak D call: TRBD1 (5 bases). V was cut by 5 bases and J by 8 bases, with 15 bases left in between. The germline CDR1 and CDR2 sequences are LGHNA and YSLEER. The CDR3 extends over 13 amino acids. The CDR3 bases are TGCGCCAGCAGCAGGGACTCGGGGGGAGGCTACACCTTC. Translated: CASSRDSGGGYTF.

In its sample, this clone was seen a few times. CDR3 amino acids: CASTLQDSYGYTF. The CDR3 DNA reads TGTGCCAGCACCCTGCAGGACAGCTATGGCTACACCTTC. This chain connects TRBV6-6 to TRBJ1-2; maybe TRBD1 (6 bases). The germline CDR1 and CDR2 sequences are MNHNY and SVGAGI (reference sequence). This CDR3 spans 13 amino acids. V was shortened by 7 bases and J by 4 bases, with 13 bases between the two germline ends.

This clone was detected only a few times. The V gene is TRBV5-1, the J gene TRBJ2-3; weak D call: TRBD2 (5 bases). From germline, CDR1 is SGHRS and CDR2 YFSETQ. The CDR3 is 15 residues long. V lost 1 base and J lost 2, with 11 bases in between. The CDR3 sequence: CASSLNGVVTDTQYF. The CDR3 DNA reads TGCGCCAGCAGCTTGAACGGGGTCGTCACAGATACGCAGTATTTT.

Many counts were recorded for this clone. This chain joins TRBV27 and TRBJ1-2; 8 bases match TRBD1. CDR3 length equals 14 residues. After removal of 6 bases from V and 0 bases from J, the junction contained 3 bases not matched to a gene. CDR1 is MNHEY, CDR2 SMNVEV, per germline (reference sequence). This CDR3 is CASRRQGSNYGYTF. In nucleotides, the CDR3 is TGTGCCAGCAGGCGACAGGGGTCTAACTATGGCTACACCTTC.

This clone was observed a handful of times. The chain couples TRBV29-1 to TRBJ1-4, with 10 bases fitting TRBD1. Per the germline V gene, CDR1 is SQVTM and CDR2 is ANQGSEA. The CDR3 is made up of 14 amino acids. V was clipped by 1 base and J by 7 bases; unmatched bases: 3. The CDR3 nucleotides read TGCAGCGTTGAAGCCGGGACAGGGGTTGAAAAACTGTTTTTT. Its translation: CSVEAGTGVEKLFF.

V gene TRBV10-3 combines with J gene TRBJ2-7; 8 positions agree with TRBD1. The CDR3 consists of 15 residues. V was pared by 6 bases and J by 6 bases, with 13 bases of the junction left unmatched. Per the germline V gene, CDR1 is ENHRY and CDR2 is SYGVKD. The CDR3 sequence is CAISSGQADRGEQYF. Here the CDR3 DNA reads TGTGCCATCAGCTCGGGACAGGCGGATCGGGGCGAGCAGTACTTC.

The J gene is TRBJ2-5, the V gene TRBV7-2; D ambiguous. The germline V gene has CDR1 SGHTA and CDR2 FQGNSA. The CDR3 spans 14 residues. V lost 2 bases and J lost 5, with 12 bases in between. The CDR3 nucleotides are TGTGCCAGCAGCTTAAATTCAGGTCAGGAGACCCAGTACTTC. It codes for CASSLNSGQETQYF. Full variable domain (remainder filled in from reference TRBV7-2 and TRBJ2-5): GAGVSQSPSNKVTEKGKDVELRCDPISGHTALYWYRQSLGQGLEFLIYFQGNSAPDKSGLPSDRFSAERTGGSVSTLTIQRTQQEDSAVYLCASSLNSGQETQYFGPGTRLLVL.

CDR3 in amino acids: CASGQGADIQYF. The CDR3 DNA reads TGTGCCAGCGGCCAGGGGGCTGACATTCAGTACTTC. The chain uses TRBV6-5 and TRBJ2-4, with TRBD1 identical over 8 bases. The CDR3 is made up of 12 amino acids. Looked up from germline, CDR1 is MNHEY and CDR2 is SVGAGI. Germline trimming cut 8 bases from V and 8 bases from J; bases unmatched to any gene: 5.

This chain connects TRBV7-9 to TRBJ2-3; the match to TRBD1 covers 7 bases. Per the germline V gene, CDR1 is SEHNR and CDR2 is FQNEAQ (reference sequence). Trimming cost V 9 bases and J 1 base; bases outside gene matches: 7. The CDR3 extends over 14 amino acids. The CDR3 reads CASGTGVRTDTQYF. CDR3 coding DNA: TGTGCCAGTGGAACAGGGGTTCGCACAGATACGCAGTATTTT.

V usage is TRBV11-2 and J usage is TRBJ1-1; D possibly corresponds to TRBD1 (6 bases). V lost 3 bases and J 4 bases, leaving 12 bases between the germline ends. The CDR3 runs to 14 residues. The germline gives CDR1 SGHAT, CDR2 FQNNGV. CDR3 residues: CASSFGGASTEAFF. CDR3 sequence (DNA): TGTGCCAGCAGCTTCGGGGGGGCGAGCACTGAAGCTTTCTTT.

The sample holds a few counts of this clone. This rearrangement joins TRBV11-2 to TRBJ1-1, with D perhaps matching TRBD1 (6 bases). The CDR3 spans 14 residues. Germline CDR1 and CDR2: SGHAT and FQNNGV. V lost 5 bases, J lost 3 bases, and 13 bases lay in between. CDR3: CASSHDRRYTEAFF. The CDR3 DNA reads TGTGCCAGCAGCCACGACAGGAGGTACACTGAAGCTTTCTTT.

This clone occurred a few times. The rearrangement uses TRBV7-9 and TRBJ1-1; 7 bases match TRBD1. Germline assignment: CDR1 SEHNR and CDR2 FQNEAQ (reference sequence). The CDR3 spans 18 residues. The V and J ends lost 5 bases and 0 bases, in that order; junction bases with no gene match: 15. The CDR3 is CASSSPSGGMRVNTEAFF. DNA of the CDR3: TGTGCCAGCAGCAGCCCCTCAGGGGGGATGAGGGTGAACACTGAAGCTTTCTTT.

The chain recombines TRBV18 with TRBJ1-2, with 8 positions matching TRBD1. The V gene end was trimmed by 3 bases and the J gene end by 8 bases; junction bases not matched to a gene: 5. This CDR3 region has 13 residues. Germline CDR1 and CDR2: KGHSH and LQKENI. The CDR3 coding sequence is TGTGCCAGCTCACCGGAGGACAGGGTCGGCTACACCTTC. It specifies CASSPEDRVGYTF. The full variable domain, rest sourced from reference TRBV18 and TRBJ1-2, is NAGVMQNPRHLVRRRGQEARLRCSPMKGHSHVYWYRQLPEEGLKFMVYLQKENIIDESGMPKERFSAEFPKEGPSILRIQQVVRGDSAAYFCASSPEDRVGYTFGSGTRLTVV.

A note on this clone: One base separates it from a far larger clone, so it is likely a read error. Other DNA sequences from this sample encode an identical CDR3 as well. The CDR3 reads CASSPDTQETQYF. CDR3 in DNA: TGCGCCAGCAGCCCGGACACCCAAGAGACCCAGTACTTC. The chain employs TRBV5-1 and TRBJ2-5; weak D call: TRBD1 (5 bases). CDR1 is SGHRS and CDR2 is YFSETQ in the germline V gene. The CDR3 runs to 13 residues. Trimming shortened V by 4 bases and J by 1 base, and 8 bases separated the two germline ends.

DNA for the CDR3: TGTGCCAGCTCACCACGGGGCGGATCCTACACCTTC. As protein: CASSPRGGSYTF. The chain combines TRBV18 with TRBJ1-2; D is possibly TRBD1 (5 bases). The CDR3 contains 12 residues. V lost 1 base and J 10 bases, leaving 10 bases between the germline ends. Germline CDR1 is KGHSH and CDR2 is LQKENI.

This clone showed up just a few times. CDR3 sequence: CASSSPLTGRGIQFF. The CDR3 DNA follows: TGTGCCAGCAGCTCCCCCCTGACAGGGAGAGGTATTCAGTTCTTC. The rearrangement joins TRBV5-6 to TRBJ2-1; 7 bases agree with TRBD1. This CDR3 spans 15 amino acids. Germline CDR1 is SGHDT and CDR2 is YYEEEE. V dropped 3 bases and J dropped 13; count of bases not matched to a gene: 16.

This clone was picked up a small number of times. The chain carries TRBV18 and TRBJ2-5, with 10 bases fitting TRBD2. The V segment lost 4 bases and the J segment 2 bases; nucleotides outside the gene matches: 7. The CDR3 sequence is 16 residues long. Germline CDR1 and CDR2: KGHSH and LQKENI. The CDR3 reads CASSHRASGGQETQYF. Written as DNA, the CDR3 is TGTGCCAGCTCACATCGAGCTAGCGGGGGACAAGAGACCCAGTACTTC. The whole variable domain, remainder taken from reference TRBV18 and TRBJ2-5, is NAGVMQNPRHLVRRRGQEARLRCSPMKGHSHVYWYRQLPEEGLKFMVYLQKENIIDESGMPKERFSAEFPKEGPSILRIQQVVRGDSAAYFCASSHRASGGQETQYFGPGTRLLVL.

This clone was counted only a few times. The rearrangement joins TRBV7-9 to TRBJ1-5, with D perhaps matching TRBD1 (6 bases). Germline lookup yields CDR1 SEHNR and CDR2 FQNEAQ (reference sequence). V lost 7 bases, J lost 0 bases, and 19 bases lay in between. The CDR3 covers 17 residues. CDR3 region: CASTTSRGASSNQPQHF. For the CDR3, the DNA is TGTGCCAGCACTACTTCCCGGGGGGCGAGTAGCAATCAGCCCCAGCATTTT. The variable domain in full, completed from reference TRBV7-9 and TRBJ1-5, reads DTGVSQNPRHKITKRGQNVTFRCDPISEHNRLYWYRQTLGQGPEFLTYFQNEAQLEKSRLLSDRFSAERPKGSFSTLEIQRTEQGDSAMYLCASTTSRGASSNQPQHFGDGTRLSIL.